These T cell receptor beta chains were read from a single sample in a study of blood T cells in healthy people across ages. TCRdb re-called the 5' RACE reads through MiXCR, storing one row per CDR3 protein. The sample gives approximately 800,000 distinct CDR3 sequences, 25% to 30% of which show up once; over 2.5% is in the top ten. The same data also contributed to another study, on T cells of mothers and their children.

The sequencing sample was made of blood. The receptors come from a boy younger than 18 in good health. The CDR3 runs from the conserved cysteine through the conserved F or W.

V: TRBV20-1; J: TRBJ2-1; length: 15; CDR3: CSASRTSGESNEQFF
V: TRBV29-1; J: TRBJ2-7; length: 13; CDR3: CSFGDRSSYEQYF
V: TRBV28; J: TRBJ2-7; length: 14; CDR3: CASSYYTGSYEQYF
V: TRBV9; J: TRBJ2-7; length: 15; CDR3: CASSSTGTVDREQYF
V: TRBV28; J: TRBJ2-4; length: 13; CDR3: CASRVLVSGTQYF
V: TRBV10-3; J: TRBJ1-1; length: 13; CDR3: CAINQGANTEAFF
V: TRBV28; J: TRBJ1-4; length: 16; CDR3: CASSLSYDRANEKLFF
V: TRBV12-3/TRBV12-4; J: TRBJ2-5; length: 16; CDR3: CASSLSGGANKETQYF
V: TRBV5-1; J: TRBJ2-1; length: 13; CDR3: CASSLEPPGEQFF
V: TRBV5-1; J: TRBJ2-7; length: 15; CDR3: CASSLVGTGNYEQYF
V: TRBV20-1; J: .; length: 14; CDR3: CSAREGGGGYEQYF
V: TRBV24-1; J: .; length: 16; CDR3: CATSPSGGDSSNEQFF
V: TRBV7-3; J: TRBJ1-4; length: 15; CDR3: CASSPDGQTAEKLFF
V: TRBV20-1; J: TRBJ2-7; length: 15; CDR3: CSARDLGTGLHEQYF
V: TRBV7-9; J: TRBJ1-2; length: 12; CDR3: CASIDLGGGYTF
V: TRBV4-1; J: TRBJ2-1; length: 14; CDR3: CATKLASDYNEQFF
V: TRBV5-1; J: .; length: 13; CDR3: CASSLDGAPGQFF
V: TRBV12-3/TRBV12-4; J: TRBJ2-7; length: 17; CDR3: CASSFRRWGTGDHEQYF
V: TRBV6-5; J: TRBJ2-7; length: 15; CDR3: CASSYSLAGPYEQYF
V: TRBV2; J: TRBJ2-4; length: 15; CDR3: CASSEMTGGKNIQYF
V: TRBV25-1; J: TRBJ2-2; length: 15; CDR3: CASRSGTENTGELFF
V: TRBV5-1; J: TRBJ1-1; length: 17; CDR3: CASSSRQGLGLNTEAFF
V: TRBV18; J: TRBJ2-5; length: 17; CDR3: CASSPPWGPRGQETQYF
V: TRBV20-1; J: TRBJ1-6; length: 15; CDR3: CSARMRGQGDSPLHF
V: TRBV29-1; J: TRBJ2-5; length: 13; CDR3: CSTSGSIQETQYF
V: TRBV20-1; J: TRBJ2-1; length: 14; CDR3: CSARDLEWDNEQFF
V: TRBV12-3/TRBV12-4; J: TRBJ2-7; length: 15; CDR3: CASSFRVGLRYEQYF
V: TRBV11-2; J: .; length: 14; CDR3: CASSQRLAVYEQYF
V: TRBV12-3/TRBV12-4; J: TRBJ1-2; length: 13; CDR3: CASSPLILQAYTF
V: TRBV6-6; J: TRBJ2-5; length: 13; CDR3: CASRMSGAETQYF
V: TRBV5-1; J: TRBJ2-5; length: 17; CDR3: CASSLGTSGAPQETQYF
V: TRBV6-5; J: TRBJ2-7; length: 15; CDR3: CASSSSPTNPYEQYF
V: TRBV3-1; J: TRBJ2-5; length: 12; CDR3: CASSQVGETQYF
V: TRBV5-1; J: TRBJ1-1; length: 14; CDR3: CASSLDAWATEAFF
V: TRBV5-1; J: TRBJ2-7; length: 15; CDR3: CASSPSGGTSYEQYF
V: TRBV10-3; J: TRBJ2-5; length: 15; CDR3: CAISVAGGHQETQYF
V: TRBV10-3; J: TRBJ2-5; length: 15; CDR3: CAISESRRPQETQYF
V: TRBV28; J: TRBJ2-1; length: 15; CDR3: CASSPRQVYHSEQFF
V: TRBV27; J: .; length: 14; CDR3: CASSPDGGLYEQYF
V: TRBV12-3/TRBV12-4; J: TRBJ2-7; length: 13; CDR3: CASSTQGLYEQYF
V: TRBV6-1; J: TRBJ2-7; length: 14; CDR3: CASSEGRDVYEQYF